This entry describes one TCR beta chain. The source of the sample is a study of CD8+ T cells in alopecia areata. Once RNA had been extracted, it was reverse transcribed into cDNA to act as the sequencing template. This table comes from immunoSEQ multiplex PCR, and its TCRdb copy is limited to in-frame clones, with some not included. The repertoire holds fewer than 200,000 clones, less than 75% seen once, with 16% in the top ten. CDR3 length equals 15 residues. The germline V and J ends were trimmed by 1 base and 1 base, with 11 bases remaining between them. Germline V gives CDR1 SGHTA, CDR2 FQGNSA. The treatment denotes: oral pan-JAK inhibitor, 5-10 mg twice daily.

This TCR derives from a human donor with alopecia areata. The J gene is TRBJ2-7, the V gene TRBV7-2; tentative D call: TRBD2 (5 bases). The specimen was CD4+ T cells sorted from blood, collected at approximately week 60, from a patient treated with tofacitinib. The DNA of the CDR3 is TGTGCCAGCAGCTTAGAGGATAGCGCATCCTACGAGCAGTACTTC. It yields the protein CASSLEDSASYEQYF.